This TCR beta chain was profiled in a study of OX40 agonist ivuxolimab in advanced cancers. Study in general: Patients in the trial were receiving intravenous ivuxolimab every 2 weeks, at doses of 0.01 to 10 mg/kg.

Some clones are missing from TCRdb's copy, which holds only in-frame ones; the method was immunoSEQ multiplex PCR. Among fewer than 30,000 clones listed, approximately 93% were seen once. The trim removed 5 bases at V and 7 bases at J, leaving 8 bases unmatched. Per germline, CDR1 MNHEY and CDR2 SMNVEV (reference sequence). This CDR3 contains 14 residues. Study-wide results and limits: Dose levels from 0.1 to 3.0 mg/kg saw CD4+ and CD8+ blood T cells expand clonally by week 6. On average, CD8+ T cells had more expanded clones than CD4+.

Note on this clone: Its target is not known.

Sequencing used CD4+ or CD8+ T cells sorted from blood, obtained in a trial of the OX40 agonist ivuxolimab. The receptor was isolated from an adult with an advanced solid tumor such as melanoma, head and neck, liver or kidney cancer. The chain has TRBV27 and TRBJ2-1, with TRBD1 matching 7 bases. CDR3 in amino acids: CASSPPGTENEQFF. The CDR3 DNA is TGTGCCAGCAGTCCACCCGGGACAGAGAATGAGCAGTTCTTC.